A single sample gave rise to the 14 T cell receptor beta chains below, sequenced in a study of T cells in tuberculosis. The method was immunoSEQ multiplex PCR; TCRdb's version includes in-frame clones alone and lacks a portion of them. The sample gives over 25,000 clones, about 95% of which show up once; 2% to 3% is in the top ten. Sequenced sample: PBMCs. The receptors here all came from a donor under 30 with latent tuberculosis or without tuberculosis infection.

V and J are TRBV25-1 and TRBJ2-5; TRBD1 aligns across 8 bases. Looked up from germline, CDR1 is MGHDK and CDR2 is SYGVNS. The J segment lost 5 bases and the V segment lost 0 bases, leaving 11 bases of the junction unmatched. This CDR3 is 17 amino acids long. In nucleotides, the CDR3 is TGTGCCAGCAGTGAATATTTCGGGCAGGGGGCGACTGAGACCCAGTACTTC. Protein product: CASSEYFGQGATETQYF.

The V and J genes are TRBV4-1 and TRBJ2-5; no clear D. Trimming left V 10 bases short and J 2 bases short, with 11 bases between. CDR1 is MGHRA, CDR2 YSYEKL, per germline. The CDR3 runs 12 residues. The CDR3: CATSDTQETQYF. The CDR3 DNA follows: TGCGCCACCTCAGACACACAAGAGACCCAGTACTTC.

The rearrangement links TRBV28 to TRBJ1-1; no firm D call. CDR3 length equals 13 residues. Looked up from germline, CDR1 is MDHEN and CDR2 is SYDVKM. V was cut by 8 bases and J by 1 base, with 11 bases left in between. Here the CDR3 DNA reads TGTGCCAGCCAACTGTACCGGAACACTGAAGCTTTCTTT. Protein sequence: CASQLYRNTEAFF.

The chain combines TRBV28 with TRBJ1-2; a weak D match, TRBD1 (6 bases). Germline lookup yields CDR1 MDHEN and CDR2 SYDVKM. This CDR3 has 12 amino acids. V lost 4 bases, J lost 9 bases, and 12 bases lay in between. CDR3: CASSSGQKSYTF. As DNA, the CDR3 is TGTGCCAGCAGTTCGGGACAAAAAAGCTACACCTTC.

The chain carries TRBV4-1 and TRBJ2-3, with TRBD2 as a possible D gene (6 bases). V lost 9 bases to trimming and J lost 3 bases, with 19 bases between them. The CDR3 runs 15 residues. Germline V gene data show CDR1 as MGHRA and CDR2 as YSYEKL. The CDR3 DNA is TGCGCCAGTGCGCCGGGACTCGGAAAGACAGATACGCAGTATTTT. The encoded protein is CASAPGLGKTDTQYF.

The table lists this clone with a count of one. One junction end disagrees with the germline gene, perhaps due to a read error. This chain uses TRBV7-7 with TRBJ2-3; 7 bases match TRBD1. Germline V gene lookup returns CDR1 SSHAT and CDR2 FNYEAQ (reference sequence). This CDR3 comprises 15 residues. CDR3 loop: CASSLQGRSTDTQYF. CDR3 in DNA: TGTGCTAGCAGCTTACAGGGGCGAAGCACAGATACGCAGTATTTT.

CDR3 nucleotides: TGCGCCAGCAGCATCGGGGGGTACACCGGGGAGCTGTTTTTT. It codes for CASSIGGYTGELFF. The chain carries TRBV5-1 and TRBJ2-2; 7 bases map to TRBD2. The V and J ends lost 4 bases and 3 bases, in that order; junction bases with no gene match: 3. This CDR3 comprises 14 residues. CDR1 and CDR2 (germline): SGHRS, YFSETQ.

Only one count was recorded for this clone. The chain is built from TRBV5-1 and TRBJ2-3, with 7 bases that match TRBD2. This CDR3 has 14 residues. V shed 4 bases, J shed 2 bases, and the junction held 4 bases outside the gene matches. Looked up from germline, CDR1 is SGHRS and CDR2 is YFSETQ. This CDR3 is CASSREGPTDTQYF. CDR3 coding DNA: TGCGCCAGCAGCAGGGAGGGGCCCACAGATACGCAGTATTTT.

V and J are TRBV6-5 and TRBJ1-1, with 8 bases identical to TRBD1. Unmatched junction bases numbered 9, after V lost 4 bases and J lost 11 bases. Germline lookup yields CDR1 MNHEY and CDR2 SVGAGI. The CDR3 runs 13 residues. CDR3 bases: TGTGCCAGCAGTTCCCCCGGACAGGGAAAGGCTTTCTTT. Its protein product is CASSSPGQGKAFF.

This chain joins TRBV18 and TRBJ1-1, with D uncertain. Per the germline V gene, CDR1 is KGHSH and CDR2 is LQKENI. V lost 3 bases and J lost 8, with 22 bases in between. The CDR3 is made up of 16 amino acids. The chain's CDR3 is CASSPTDIPRSQEAFF. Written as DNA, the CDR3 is TGTGCCAGCTCACCCACAGATATTCCGAGAAGTCAGGAAGCTTTCTTT.

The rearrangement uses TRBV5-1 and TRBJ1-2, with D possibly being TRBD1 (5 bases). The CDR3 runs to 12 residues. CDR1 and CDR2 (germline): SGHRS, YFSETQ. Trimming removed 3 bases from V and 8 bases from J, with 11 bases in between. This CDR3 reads CASSWGARGYTF. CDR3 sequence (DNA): TGCGCCAGCAGCTGGGGCGCGAGGGGCTACACCTTC. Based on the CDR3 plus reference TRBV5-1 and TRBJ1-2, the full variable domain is KAGVTQTPRYLIKTRGQQVTLSCSPISGHRSVSWYQQTPGQGLQFLFEYFSETQRNKGNFPGRFSGRQFSNSRSEMNVSTLELGDSALYLCASSWGARGYTFGSGTRLTVV.

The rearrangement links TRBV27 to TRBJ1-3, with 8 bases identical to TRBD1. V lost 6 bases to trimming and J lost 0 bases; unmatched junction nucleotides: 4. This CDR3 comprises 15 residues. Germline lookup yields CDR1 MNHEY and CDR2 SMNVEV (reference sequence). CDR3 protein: CASSPTGGSGNTIYF. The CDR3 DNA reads TGTGCCAGCAGCCCCACAGGGGGCTCTGGAAACACCATATATTTT.

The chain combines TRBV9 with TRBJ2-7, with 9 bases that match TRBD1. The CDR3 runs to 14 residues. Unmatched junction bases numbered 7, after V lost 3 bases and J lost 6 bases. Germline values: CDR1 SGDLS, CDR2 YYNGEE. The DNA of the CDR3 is TGTGCCAGCAGCGGACCACAGGGGGCGGGCGAGCAGTACTTC. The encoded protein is CASSGPQGAGEQYF.

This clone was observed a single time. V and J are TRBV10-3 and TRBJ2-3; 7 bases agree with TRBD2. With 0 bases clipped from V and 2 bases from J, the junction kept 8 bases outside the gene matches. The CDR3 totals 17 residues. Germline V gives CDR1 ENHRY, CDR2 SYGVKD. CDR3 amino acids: CAISESNLGLPTDTQYF. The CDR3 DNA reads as TGTGCCATCAGTGAGTCAAATTTGGGACTACCCACAGATACGCAGTATTTT.